The next 24 T cell receptor beta chains were all read from a single sample in a study of OX40 agonist ivuxolimab in advanced cancers. Data came from immunoSEQ multiplex PCR; TCRdb stores just in-frame clones and leaves some out. The sample lists roughly 66,000 clones; roughly 80% were seen once. Sequencing was performed on CD4+ or CD8+ T cells sorted from blood, taken in a trial of the OX40 agonist ivuxolimab. The receptor set was obtained from an adult with an advanced solid tumor such as melanoma, head and neck, liver or kidney cancer.

This clone was seen just once. CDR3 residues: CASSLEIGGLALYEQYF. In DNA form, the CDR3 reads TGTGCCAGCAGCTTAGAGATCGGAGGACTAGCGCTCTACGAGCAGTACTTC. The chain is built from TRBV11-3 and TRBJ2-7; 9 nucleotides match TRBD2. The germline V gene encodes CDR1 SGHNT and CDR2 YENEEA. There are 17 residues in the CDR3. Germline trimming cut 0 bases from V and 3 bases from J; bases unmatched to any gene: 9.

The gene calls are TRBV5-6 and TRBJ2-5; 8 nucleotides align to TRBD1. This CDR3 is built from 15 residues. Unmatched junction bases numbered 8, after V lost 5 bases and J lost 2 bases. Germline-derived CDR1 and CDR2 are SGHDT and YYEEEE. DNA of the CDR3: TGTGCCAGCAGGAAATTGGACAGGGTTCAAGAGACCCAGTACTTC. Residues: CASRKLDRVQETQYF.

The J gene is TRBJ2-2, the V gene TRBV9; 11 nucleotides agree with TRBD1. Germline CDR1 SGDLS, CDR2 YYNGEE. J gave up 6 bases and V 0 bases, and 7 bases lay outside the gene matches. This CDR3 contains 17 residues. The CDR3 coding sequence is TGTGCCAGCAGCGTAGTCGGGACAGGGGGAGGGTCCGGGGAGCTGTTTTTT. Amino acids: CASSVVGTGGGSGELFF.

V gene TRBV7-3 combines with J gene TRBJ1-1; D gene unclear. The CDR3 is made up of 13 amino acids. Germline V gene sequence: CDR1 SGHTA, CDR2 FQGTGA. Trimming removed 0 bases from V and 1 base from J, with 3 bases in between. CDR3 in DNA: TGTGCCAGCAGCTTAACCGGGAACACTGAAGCTTTCTTT. Protein: CASSLTGNTEAFF. The complete variable domain, with remaining parts taken from reference TRBV7-3 and TRBJ1-1, reads GAGVSQTPSNKVTEKGKYVELRCDPISGHTALYWYRQSLGQGPEFLIYFQGTGAADDSGLPNDRFFAVRPEGSVSTLKIQRTERGDSAVYLCASSLTGNTEAFFGQGTRLTVV.

The chain is built from TRBV9 and TRBJ2-7; D is undetermined. Germline loops: CDR1 SGDLS, CDR2 YYNGEE. This CDR3 contains 13 residues. Between the trimmed V and J ends, which lost 4 bases and 3 bases, there was a span of 11 bases. The CDR3, as DNA: TGTGCCAGCAGCAGAGACGCCGACTACGAGCAGTACTTC. The encoded protein is CASSRDADYEQYF.

The chain employs TRBV2 and TRBJ2-1, with D perhaps matching TRBD2 (5 bases). The germline gives CDR1 SNHLY, CDR2 FYNNEI. The CDR3 spans 14 residues. V gave up 1 base and J gave up 3 bases, with 7 bases separating them. The CDR3 sequence: CASSEVTNYNEQFF. The CDR3, as DNA: TGTGCCAGCAGTGAAGTGACTAACTACAATGAGCAGTTCTTC.

This clone has just a few counts. The chain couples TRBV4-2 to TRBJ2-3; unclear D gene. CDR1 LGHNA and CDR2 YNFKEQ come from the germline V gene. The CDR3 has 14 amino acids. Trimming removed 0 bases at V and 6 bases at J, with 10 bases between. In DNA, the CDR3 is TGTGCCAGCAGCCAAGAAACTACCCCGGATACGCAGTATTTT. Residues: CASSQETTPDTQYF.

The chain uses TRBV6-5 and TRBJ2-7, with 7 bases fitting TRBD1. The germline gives CDR1 MNHEY, CDR2 SVGAGI. V lost 5 bases and J lost 1; bases outside the gene matches: 5. The CDR3 contains 14 residues. The CDR3 here is CASSTGQVSYEQYF. The CDR3 DNA reads TGTGCCAGCAGTACAGGACAGGTATCCTACGAGCAGTACTTC.

This chain links TRBV19 with TRBJ2-6, with 10 nucleotides matching TRBD1. Germline CDR1 LNHDA, CDR2 SQIVND (reference sequence). Unmatched junction bases numbered 8, after V lost 3 bases and J lost 0 bases. This CDR3 region has 19 residues. The CDR3 sequence: CASSINRQGAISGANVLTF. The DNA for the CDR3 is TGTGCCAGTAGTATTAATAGACAGGGGGCGATCTCTGGGGCCAACGTCCTGACTTTC.

DNA of the CDR3: TGTGCCAGTAGTATTAGGAGGGATGGGAACAATGAGCAGTTCTTC. Translation: CASSIRRDGNNEQFF. V is TRBV19 and J is TRBJ2-1, with a weak D call TRBD2 (6 bases). This CDR3 is 15 amino acids long. Deletions cut 3 bases from V and 5 bases from J, with 14 bases between. Germline V gene sequence: CDR1 LNHDA, CDR2 SQIVND (reference sequence).

The rearrangement uses TRBV7-9 and TRBJ1-2; 7 bases fit TRBD1. The junction had 12 bases not matched to a gene; V was cut back by 1 base and J by 4 bases. CDR3 length equals 17 residues. CDR1 is SEHNR, CDR2 FQNEAQ, per germline (reference sequence). The CDR3 DNA reads as TGTGCCAGCAGCTTAGAAGGAAACAGGGGAAGTACCTATGGCTACACCTTC. Amino acids: CASSLEGNRGSTYGYTF.

CDR3 residues: CASSAGSLDEQYF. The DNA of the CDR3 is TGTGCCAGCAGCGCGGGATCTCTAGACGAGCAGTACTTC. The gene calls are TRBV7-3 and TRBJ2-7, with D possibly matching TRBD2 (6 bases). Germline CDR1 is SGHTA and CDR2 is FQGTGA. Trimming stripped 5 bases from V and 5 bases from J, with 13 bases between. The CDR3 is 13 residues long.

V is TRBV9 and J is TRBJ2-1, with TRBD2 matching over 9 bases. The CDR3 has 15 residues. V lost 0 bases, J lost 7 bases, and 5 bases stayed unmatched. CDR1 and CDR2 from the germline V gene are SGDLS and YYNGEE. The DNA for the CDR3 is TGTGCCAGCAGCGTAGTTAGCGGGAGAAGGAATGAGCAGTTCTTC. It specifies CASSVVSGRRNEQFF.

The CDR3: CASRPPGQDRYGNTIYF. CDR3 sequence (DNA): TGTGCCAGCAGACCGCCTGGACAGGATCGGTACGGAAACACCATATATTTT. The chain carries TRBV28 and TRBJ1-3; TRBD1 aligns across 7 bases. Germline V lookup: CDR1 MDHEN, CDR2 SYDVKM. Losses at the gene ends were 6 bases for V and 4 bases for J; bases not matched to a gene: 15. This CDR3 has 17 residues.

J is TRBJ1-3 and V is TRBV5-1; D gene uncertain. V gave up 5 bases and J gave up 1 base, with 16 bases separating them. The CDR3 is made up of 16 amino acids. In germline, CDR1 is SGHRS, CDR2 YFSETQ. The CDR3 DNA sequence: TGCGCCAGCAGTCTATCCCAGGTTGGATCTGGAAACACCATATATTTT. Its protein is CASSLSQVGSGNTIYF.

This chain uses TRBV13 with TRBJ2-1, with a weak D call TRBD1 (5 bases). Trimming shortened V by 5 bases and J by 1 base, and 9 bases separated the two germline ends. The V gene's germline CDR1 is PRHDT and CDR2 FYEKMQ (reference sequence). This CDR3 contains 14 residues. CDR3 in DNA: TGTGCCAGCAGCCCCCCAGGGTCCTACAATGAGCAGTTCTTC. Protein: CASSPPGSYNEQFF.

The V gene is TRBV29-1, the J gene TRBJ2-7; 9 positions agree with TRBD2. After removal of 1 base from V and 7 bases from J, the junction contained 11 bases not matched to a gene. Germline CDR1 is SQVTM and CDR2 is ANQGSEA. The CDR3 is 15 amino acids. The CDR3 reads CSVEGPASGTREQYF. DNA of the CDR3: TGCAGCGTTGAAGGCCCGGCTAGCGGGACTCGGGAGCAGTACTTC.

The count of this clone is one. The gene calls are TRBV6-5 and TRBJ2-5, with 9 bases fitting TRBD1. The DNA end is more similar to TRBJ2-7, so the J call may be wrong. Germline-derived CDR1 and CDR2 are MNHEY and SVGAGI. This CDR3 has 15 residues. This chain's CDR3 is CASSYLRRTGAEQYF. The CDR3 bases are TGTGCCAGCAGTTATCTACGCCGGACAGGGGCCGAGCAGTACTTC.

The V gene is TRBV4-2, the J gene TRBJ2-3, with TRBD2 matching 8 bases. The germline V gene has CDR1 LGHNA and CDR2 YNFKEQ. V lost 0 bases to trimming and J lost 3 bases; unmatched junction nucleotides: 5. The CDR3 runs to 16 residues. CDR3 sequence: CASSQDRPSGTDTQYF. The CDR3 nucleotides are TGTGCCAGCAGCCAAGATCGGCCTAGCGGGACAGATACGCAGTATTTT.

The chain has TRBV6-5 and TRBJ1-1; 9 nucleotides match TRBD1. In germline, CDR1 is MNHEY, CDR2 SVGAGI. The CDR3 sequence is 14 residues long. Trimming cost V 6 bases and J 1 base; bases outside gene matches: 3. CDR3 region: CASRRQGENTEAFF. The CDR3 DNA follows: TGTGCCAGCAGACGACAGGGGGAGAACACTGAAGCTTTCTTT.

This clone came up once. This chain uses TRBV11-2 with TRBJ2-5; D gene uncertain. This CDR3 has 12 amino acids. The germline V gene encodes CDR1 SGHAT and CDR2 FQNNGV. Trimming took 4 bases from V and 5 from J, leaving 8 bases between them. The CDR3 DNA follows: TGTGCCAGCAGCTATCCAAGGGAGACCCAGTACTTC. Residues: CASSYPRETQYF.

The sample holds a few counts of this clone. The rearrangement joins TRBV27 to TRBJ2-7; TRBD2 aligns across 7 bases. This CDR3 is 15 amino acids long. V trimming: 5 bases; J trimming: 0 bases; junction bases outside the gene matches: 7. Germline V gives CDR1 MNHEY, CDR2 SMNVEV (reference sequence). CDR3 amino acids: CASSARWTSSYEQYF. Written as DNA, the CDR3 is TGTGCCAGCAGTGCTAGATGGACTAGCTCCTACGAGCAGTACTTC.

The chain carries TRBV18 and TRBJ1-1; D uncertain. CDR3 length: 15 residues. V gave up 2 bases and J gave up 3 bases, with 13 bases separating them. Germline loops: CDR1 KGHSH, CDR2 LQKENI. The CDR3 region is CASSPRSTTDTEAFF. The CDR3 DNA reads as TGTGCCAGCTCACCAAGAAGCACGACGGACACTGAAGCTTTCTTT.

This chain links TRBV18 with TRBJ2-1; 10 positions match TRBD1. Per the germline V gene, CDR1 is KGHSH and CDR2 is LQKENI. The CDR3 loop spans 15 amino acids. Trimming cost V 5 bases and J 7 bases; bases outside gene matches: 8. CDR3 region: CASSKDRGGLNEQFF. DNA for the CDR3: TGTGCCAGCTCAAAGGACAGGGGGGGGTTGAATGAGCAGTTCTTC.